The 10 T cell receptor beta chains below were found in one sample sequenced in a study of response to subunit inactivated influenza vaccine (dated by TCRdb to between 2017 and 2018). Libraries were made using RT-PCR. The reads were generated on an Illumina HiSeq 2500. Using fastp at Q25 and MiXCR, TCRdb reprocessed the public reads and kept productive beta chains. A single entry per CDR3 protein holds the most common genes and DNA from its merged rows. The sample records about 520,000 distinct CDR3 sequences, approximately 7.3% of which are singletons. The ten top clones hold roughly 13% of the sample. The sequenced sample was PBMCs from blood, obtained 23 to 25 months after vaccination. The receptors were sampled from a man between 50 and 70 years old who received an inactivated influenza vaccine. Donor details come from another sample of the same person, matched by shared clones.

The chain combines TRBV13 with TRBJ2-5; 7 bases are a match to TRBD1. The germline V gene has CDR1 PRHDT and CDR2 FYEKMQ (reference sequence). V lost 4 bases, J lost 7 bases, and 12 bases stayed unmatched. The CDR3 is 15 residues long. Written as DNA, the CDR3 is TGTGCCAGCAGCTATCAACGGACAGGTTCGGGGACCCAGTACTTC. It encodes CASSYQRTGSGTQYF.

This clonotype was recorded a few times. V and J are TRBV4-2 and TRBJ2-7, with 8 bases fitting TRBD2. Trimming took 4 bases from V and 2 from J; bases not matched to a gene: 7. Looked up from germline, CDR1 is LGHNA and CDR2 is YNFKEQ. CDR3 length equals 15 residues. The CDR3 coding sequence is TGTGCCAGCAGCCGATTCCTAGCGGGTACCTACGAGCAGTACTTC. As protein: CASSRFLAGTYEQYF.

V gene TRBV7-9 combines with J gene TRBJ2-2; 8 bases match TRBD1. V lost 6 bases and J lost 0; bases outside the gene matches: 9. CDR3 length: 17 amino acids. Germline V lookup: CDR1 SEHNR, CDR2 FQNEAQ (reference sequence). DNA for the CDR3: TGTGCCAGCAGTCAAATTGACAGGGGCCCGAACACCGGGGAGCTGTTTTTT. Translating gives CASSQIDRGPNTGELFF.

This clonotype came up many times. The chain uses TRBV5-1 and TRBJ2-1; 9 positions match TRBD2. After removal of 2 bases from V and 4 bases from J, the junction contained 7 bases not matched to a gene. CDR3 length: 16 amino acids. CDR1 and CDR2 (germline): SGHRS, YFSETQ. The CDR3 nucleotides read TGCGCCAGCAGCTTCCTAGCGGGAAGCATTTACAATGAGCAGTTCTTC. It translates to CASSFLAGSIYNEQFF.

V usage is TRBV29-1 and J usage is TRBJ2-5, with 7 bases identical to TRBD2. The germline V gene encodes CDR1 SQVTM and CDR2 ANQGSEA. CDR3 length: 15 amino acids. The junction had 13 bases not matched to a gene; V was cut back by 4 bases and J by 5 bases. CDR3 sequence reads: CSVGTGGGWDETQYF. In DNA form, the CDR3 reads TGCAGCGTTGGGACGGGAGGCGGGTGGGACGAGACCCAGTACTTC.

This clonotype turned up a few times. V is TRBV30 and J is TRBJ1-1, with D possibly TRBD1 on 6 matching bases. The CDR3 runs to 13 residues. Germline assignment: CDR1 GTSNPN and CDR2 SVGIG (reference sequence). The V gene lost 2 bases and the J gene lost 0 bases, with 7 bases spanning the gap. Here the CDR3 reads CAWSNRVNTEAFF. The DNA for the CDR3 is TGTGCCTGGAGTAACAGGGTGAACACTGAAGCTTTCTTT.

The sample holds many counts of this clonotype. The CDR3 protein is CASSRGITSPLHF. The CDR3 nucleotides read TGTGCCAGCAGTCGGGGTATTACATCACCCCTCCACTTT. The V gene is TRBV7-8, the J gene TRBJ1-6; no clear D gene. CDR3 length: 13 amino acids. V lost 6 bases, J lost 10 bases, and 13 bases lay in between. From germline, CDR1 is SGHVS and CDR2 FQNEAQ.

In this sample, this clonotype turned up a few times. This chain uses TRBV7-2 with TRBJ2-7; 8 bases line up with TRBD2. Germline V gene sequence: CDR1 SGHTA, CDR2 FQGNSA. After removal of 2 bases from V and 6 bases from J, the junction contained 9 bases not matched to a gene. CDR3 length: 15 amino acids. CDR3 residues: CASSLKAGVSSEQYF. CDR3 DNA: TGTGCCAGCAGCTTAAAAGCGGGAGTTAGTTCCGAGCAGTACTTC.

This clonotype has a handful of counts. The rearrangement links TRBV20-1 to TRBJ2-4; a weak D match, TRBD2 (6 bases). CDR3 length: 14 residues. The V end lost 4 bases, the J end lost 1 base, and 11 bases lay between the germline ends. In germline, CDR1 is DFQATT, CDR2 SNEGSKA (reference sequence). CDR3 bases: TGCAGTGCTATTCGGGGGTCGGCCAAAAACATTCAGTACTTC. This encodes CSAIRGSAKNIQYF.

In the case of this clonotype: Given a much more abundant clone one base away, this may be a read error. V gene TRBV12-3 or TRBV12-4 combines with J gene TRBJ2-5; 12 bases align to TRBD1. The CDR3 spans 16 residues. CDR3 loop: CASSFRGTGGQETKYF. DNA for the CDR3: TGTGCCAGCAGTTTTCGCGGGACAGGGGGCCAAGAGACCAAGTACTTC.